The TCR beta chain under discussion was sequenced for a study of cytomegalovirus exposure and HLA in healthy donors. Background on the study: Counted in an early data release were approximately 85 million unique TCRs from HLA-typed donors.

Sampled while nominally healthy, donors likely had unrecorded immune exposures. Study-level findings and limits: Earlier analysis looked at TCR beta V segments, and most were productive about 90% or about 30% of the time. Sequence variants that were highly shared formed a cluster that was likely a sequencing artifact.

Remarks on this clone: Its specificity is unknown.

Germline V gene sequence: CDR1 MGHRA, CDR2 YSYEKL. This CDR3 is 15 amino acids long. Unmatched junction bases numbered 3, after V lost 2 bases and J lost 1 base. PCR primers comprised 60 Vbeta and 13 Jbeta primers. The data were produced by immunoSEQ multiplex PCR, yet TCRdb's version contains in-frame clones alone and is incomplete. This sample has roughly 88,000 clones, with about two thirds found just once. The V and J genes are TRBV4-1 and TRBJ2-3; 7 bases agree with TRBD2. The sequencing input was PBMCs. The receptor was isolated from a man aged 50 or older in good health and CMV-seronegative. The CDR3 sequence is CASSQPGGGTDTQYF. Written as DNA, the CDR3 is TGCGCCAGCAGCCAACCGGGAGGCGGCACAGATACGCAGTATTTT.